Only a few counts were recorded for the clone carrying this T cell receptor (beta chain). The data belong to a study of neurological immune-mediated disorders. Study-wide background: A relapsing-remitting course was seen in about 90% of the roughly 35 multiple sclerosis patients and a secondary progressive course in 3.

The cDNA was generated by 5'RACE with 10-nucleotide random UMIs. Each CDR3 protein is one row after TCRdb ran MiXCR on the 5' RACE reads. Among tens of thousands of distinct CDR3 sequences listed, 4.5% to 6.5% were seen once. The sequenced sample was PBMCs. This receptor was identified in a woman aged 25 to 39 with multiple sclerosis.

CDR3 protein: CASSFQTSGTDTQYF. CDR3 nucleotides: TGCGCCAGCAGCTTCCAGACTAGCGGCACAGATACGCAGTATTTT. The chain joins TRBV5-1 to TRBJ2-3, with 8 bases matching TRBD2. The CDR3 contains 15 residues. CDR1 and CDR2 (germline): SGHRS, YFSETQ. V was pared by 2 bases and J by 1 base, with 3 bases of the junction left unmatched.